Following are 19 T cell receptor beta chains from one sample sequenced in a study of OX40 agonist ivuxolimab in advanced cancers. TCRdb keeps only in-frame clones here, not all; method: immunoSEQ multiplex PCR. The table lists 65,000 to 75,000 clones, around 83% of them singletons, with 6.7% in the top ten. This sample comprised CD4+ or CD8+ T cells sorted from blood, obtained in a trial of the OX40 agonist ivuxolimab. The receptor set was obtained from an adult with an advanced solid tumor such as melanoma, head and neck, liver or kidney cancer.

The chain couples TRBV9 to TRBJ1-1; the D gene is possibly TRBD1 (5 bases). Germline lookup yields CDR1 SGDLS and CDR2 YYNGEE. V gave up 3 bases and J gave up 6 bases, with 6 bases separating them. The CDR3 sequence is 11 residues long. The CDR3 DNA follows: TGTGCCAGCAGCGGGGGCTCTGAAGCTTTCTTT. As protein: CASSGGSEAFF. Combining the CDR3 with reference TRBV9 and TRBJ1-1 gives the whole variable domain DSGVTQTPKHLITATGQRVTLRCSPRSGDLSVYWYQQSLDQGLQFLIQYYNGEERAKGNILERFSAQQFPDLHSELNLSSLELGDSALYFCASSGGSEAFFGQGTRLTVV.

This chain links TRBV19 with TRBJ1-1; D is perhaps TRBD1 (6 bases). CDR3 length: 14 residues. CDR1 is LNHDA, CDR2 SQIVND, per germline (reference sequence). V lost 1 base and J 4 bases, leaving 10 bases between the germline ends. The CDR3, as DNA: TGTGCCAGTAGTATAGTAGGGGGTGGCACTGAAGCTTTCTTT. Translation gives CASSIVGGGTEAFF.

This rearrangement joins TRBV2 to TRBJ1-3; the D is unclear. The V and J ends lost 5 bases and 4 bases respectively, with 12 bases between them. In germline, CDR1 is SNHLY, CDR2 FYNNEI. The CDR3 has 14 amino acids. CDR3 sequence: CASSLGNAGNTIYF. The CDR3 coding sequence is TGTGCCAGCAGTTTGGGGAATGCCGGAAACACCATATATTTT.

The chain has TRBV9 and TRBJ2-3; 12 bases line up with TRBD2. Germline V gives CDR1 SGDLS, CDR2 YYNGEE. The CDR3 covers 16 residues. V lost 4 bases to trimming and J lost 6 bases; unmatched junction nucleotides: 9. Here the CDR3 reads CASSPSSGGGGDTQYF. The CDR3 DNA is TGTGCCAGCAGCCCCTCTAGCGGGGGGGGTGGGGATACGCAGTATTTT.

This clone was detected only a few times. This chain joins TRBV6-5 and TRBJ2-7, with TRBD2 matching 7 bases. The CDR3 extends over 11 amino acids. The germline V gene has CDR1 MNHEY and CDR2 SVGAGI. V trimming: 7 bases; J trimming: 6 bases; junction bases outside the gene matches: 3. CDR3: CASTGGVEQYF. The CDR3, as DNA: TGTGCCAGCACGGGGGGAGTCGAGCAGTACTTC.

The CDR3 protein is CSVAGDSENTGELFF. In nucleotides, the CDR3 is TGCAGCGTTGCAGGTGATAGCGAGAACACCGGGGAGCTGTTTTTT. The V and J genes are TRBV29-1 and TRBJ2-2; a possible D gene is TRBD2 (5 bases). The germline V and J ends were trimmed by 4 bases and 1 base, with 13 bases remaining between them. The CDR3 runs 15 residues. Germline CDR1 is SQVTM and CDR2 is ANQGSEA.

The chain carries TRBV28 and TRBJ1-1; 9 bases line up with TRBD1. CDR1 MDHEN and CDR2 SYDVKM come from the germline V gene. V trimming: 5 bases; J trimming: 5 bases; junction bases outside the gene matches: 15. The CDR3 runs to 17 residues. Here the CDR3 DNA reads TGTGCCAGCAGTGTTCCCGGGACAGGGCCGGGTGGGACTGAAGCTTTCTTT. Amino acid sequence: CASSVPGTGPGGTEAFF.

The chain employs TRBV10-3 and TRBJ2-4, with D perhaps given as TRBD1 or TRBD2 (5 bases each). V was pared by 2 bases and J by 8 bases, with 13 bases between. This CDR3 contains 14 residues. Germline-derived CDR1 and CDR2 are ENHRY and SYGVKD. The CDR3 reads CAISEGGGRYIQYF. The CDR3 DNA sequence: TGTGCCATCAGTGAGGGGGGTGGTCGCTACATTCAGTACTTC.

The rearrangement joins TRBV20-1 to TRBJ2-7; no reliable D call. Trimming shortened V by 6 bases and J by 2 bases, and 8 bases separated the two germline ends. The CDR3 sequence is 11 residues long. CDR1 and CDR2 from the germline V gene are DFQATT and SNEGSKA (reference sequence). Here the CDR3 DNA reads TGCAGTGCCTGTGACACCTACGAGCAGTACGTC. Its protein is CSACDTYEQYV.

This clone was detected once. The J gene is TRBJ1-5, the V gene TRBV10-3; a possible D gene is TRBD1 (5 bases). Between the trimmed V and J ends, which lost 4 bases and 0 bases, there was a span of 10 bases. Germline CDR1 and CDR2: ENHRY and SYGVKD. The length of the CDR3 is 15 residues. CDR3 region: CAISGGAYSNQPQHF. CDR3 bases: TGTGCCATCAGTGGCGGGGCTTATAGCAATCAGCCCCAGCATTTT.

The chain is built from TRBV10-3 and TRBJ2-1; D is unresolved. Germline CDR1 ENHRY, CDR2 SYGVKD. There are 13 residues in the CDR3. V lost 3 bases and J lost 6, with 9 bases in between. CDR3 nucleotides: TGTGCCATCAGTGATCAGCAGGCCAATGAGCAGTTCTTC. This sequence encodes CAISDQQANEQFF.

The rearrangement joins TRBV6-4 to TRBJ1-4, with 10 bases aligning to TRBD1. The CDR3 consists of 16 residues. The trim removed 0 bases at V and 5 bases at J, leaving 3 bases unmatched. The germline V gene encodes CDR1 MRHNA and CDR2 SNTAGT. The CDR3 sequence is CASSDSEGQGNEKLFF. CDR3 bases: TGTGCCAGCAGTGACTCGGAGGGACAGGGGAATGAAAAACTGTTTTTT.

CDR3 residues: CASSRGKDTGELFF. The CDR3 nucleotides are TGTGCCAGCAGTCGGGGGAAAGACACCGGGGAGCTGTTTTTT. The V and J genes are TRBV6-4 and TRBJ2-2, with D perhaps matching TRBD2 (6 bases). V gave up 5 bases and J gave up 3 bases, with 10 bases separating them. CDR1 and CDR2 (germline): MRHNA, SNTAGT. This CDR3 has 14 amino acids.

The chain joins TRBV18 to TRBJ1-1, with D possibly TRBD1 on 5 matching bases. This CDR3 is 13 amino acids long. The V end lost 1 base, the J end lost 11 bases, and 14 bases lay between the germline ends. CDR1 is KGHSH and CDR2 is LQKENI in the germline V gene. The CDR3 region has the DNA TGTGCCAGCTCACCACGCCGGGGGGAGTCCGCTTTCTTT. This gives the protein CASSPRRGESAFF.

DNA for the CDR3: TGTGCCAGCAGCCCTGGTGCTTCTAACTATGGCTACACCTTC. It encodes CASSPGASNYGYTF. This chain links TRBV7-2 with TRBJ1-2; D not resolved. V lost 5 bases and J lost 0, with 10 bases in between. This CDR3 region has 14 residues. CDR1 and CDR2 (germline): SGHTA, FQGNSA.

V gene TRBV2 combines with J gene TRBJ2-3; tentatively, D is TRBD1 (6 bases). The CDR3 has 15 amino acids. In germline, CDR1 is SNHLY, CDR2 FYNNEI. With 8 bases removed from V and 5 bases from J, the gap between germline ends came to 20 bases. CDR3 loop: CASSGQPVVLDTQYF. Here the CDR3 DNA reads TGTGCCAGCTCCGGACAGCCGGTAGTATTAGATACGCAGTATTTT.

The rearrangement joins TRBV19 to TRBJ1-1, with D unresolved. Trimming left V 4 bases short and J 4 bases short, with 13 bases between. Per the germline V gene, CDR1 is LNHDA and CDR2 is SQIVND (reference sequence). This CDR3 comprises 14 residues. CDR3 region: CASSTEGRTTEAFF. The CDR3 DNA reads TGTGCCAGTAGTACCGAAGGACGGACCACTGAAGCTTTCTTT.

The V gene is TRBV4-1, the J gene TRBJ2-7, with D perhaps assigned TRBD1 or TRBD2 (6 bases each). V was shortened by 4 bases and J by 3 bases, with 16 bases between the two germline ends. The CDR3 is made up of 15 amino acids. CDR1 is MGHRA, CDR2 YSYEKL, per germline. The CDR3 DNA reads as TGCGCCAGCAGCCCCCTATTTGGAGGGGGCTACGAGCAGTACTTC. The encoded protein is CASSPLFGGGYEQYF.

V and J are TRBV19 and TRBJ2-1, with D perhaps TRBD1 (5 bases). The CDR3 covers 13 residues. CDR1 and CDR2 (germline): LNHDA, SQIVND (reference sequence). Trimming stripped 4 bases from V and 7 bases from J, with 11 bases between. The CDR3 protein is CASSTQVTNEQFF. CDR3 DNA: TGTGCCAGTAGTACACAGGTTACAAATGAGCAGTTCTTC.